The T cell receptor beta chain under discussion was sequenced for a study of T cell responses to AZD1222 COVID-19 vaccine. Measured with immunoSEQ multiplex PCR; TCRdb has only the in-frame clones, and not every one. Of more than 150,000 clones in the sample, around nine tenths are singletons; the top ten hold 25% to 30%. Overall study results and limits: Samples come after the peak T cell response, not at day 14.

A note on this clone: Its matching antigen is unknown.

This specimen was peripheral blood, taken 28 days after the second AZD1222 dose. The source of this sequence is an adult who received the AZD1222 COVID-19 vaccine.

The CDR3 nucleotides are TGTGCCAGCAGCTTGAATCGGGGTTTGGGCTACACCTTC. This gives the protein CASSLNRGLGYTF. The V gene is TRBV5-6, the J gene TRBJ1-2; D is ambiguous. Per the germline V gene, CDR1 is SGHDT and CDR2 is YYEEEE. CDR3 size: 13 residues. V gave up 1 base and J gave up 8 bases, with 12 bases separating them.